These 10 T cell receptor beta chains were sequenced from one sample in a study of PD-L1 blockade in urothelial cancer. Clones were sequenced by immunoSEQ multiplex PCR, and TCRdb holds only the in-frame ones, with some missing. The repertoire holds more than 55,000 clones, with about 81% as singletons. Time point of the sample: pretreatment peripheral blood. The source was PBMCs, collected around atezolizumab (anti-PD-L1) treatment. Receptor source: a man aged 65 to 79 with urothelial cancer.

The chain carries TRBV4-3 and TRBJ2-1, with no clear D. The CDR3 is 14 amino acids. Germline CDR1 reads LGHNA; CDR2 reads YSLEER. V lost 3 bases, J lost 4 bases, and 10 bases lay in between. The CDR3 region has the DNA TGCGCCAGCAGCCACGACACTCCATACAATGAGCAGTTCTTC. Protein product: CASSHDTPYNEQFF.

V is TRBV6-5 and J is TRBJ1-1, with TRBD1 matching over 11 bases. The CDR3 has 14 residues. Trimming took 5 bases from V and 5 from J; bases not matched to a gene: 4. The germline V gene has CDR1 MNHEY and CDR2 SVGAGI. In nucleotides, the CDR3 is TGTGCCAGCAGTCACGGGACAGGGGGTACTGAAGCTTTCTTT. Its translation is CASSHGTGGTEAFF.

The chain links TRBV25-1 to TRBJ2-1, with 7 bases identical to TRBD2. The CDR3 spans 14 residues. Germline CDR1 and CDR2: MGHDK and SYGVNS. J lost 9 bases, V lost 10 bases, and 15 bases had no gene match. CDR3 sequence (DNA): TGTGCCACCGCAACTGCTAGCGGAAGGGGTGAGCAGTTCTTC. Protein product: CATATASGRGEQFF. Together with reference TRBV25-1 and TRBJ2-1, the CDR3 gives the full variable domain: EADIYQTPRYLVIGTGKKITLECSQTMGHDKMYWYQQDPGMELHLIHYSYGVNSTEKGDLSSESTVSRIRTEHFPLTLESARPSHTSQYLCATATASGRGEQFFGPGTRLTVL.

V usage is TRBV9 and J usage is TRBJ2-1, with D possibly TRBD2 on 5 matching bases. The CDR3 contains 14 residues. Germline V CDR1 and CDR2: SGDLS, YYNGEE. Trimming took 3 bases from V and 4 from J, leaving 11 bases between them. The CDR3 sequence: CASSATSSYNEQFF. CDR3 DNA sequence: TGTGCCAGCAGCGCCACTAGTTCGTACAATGAGCAGTTCTTC.

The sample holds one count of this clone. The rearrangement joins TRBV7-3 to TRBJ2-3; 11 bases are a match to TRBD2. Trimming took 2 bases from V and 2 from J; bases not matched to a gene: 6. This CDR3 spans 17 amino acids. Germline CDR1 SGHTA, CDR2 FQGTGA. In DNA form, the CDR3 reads TGTGCCAGCAGCTTAGCTGGGACTAGCGGAATCACAGATACGCAGTATTTT. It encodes CASSLAGTSGITDTQYF.

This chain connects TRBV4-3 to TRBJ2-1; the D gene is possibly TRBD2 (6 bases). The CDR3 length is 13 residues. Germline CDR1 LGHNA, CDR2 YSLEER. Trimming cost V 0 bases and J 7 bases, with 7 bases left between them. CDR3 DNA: TGCGCCAGCAGCCAAGAGGAGGGAAATGAGCAGTTCTTC. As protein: CASSQEEGNEQFF.

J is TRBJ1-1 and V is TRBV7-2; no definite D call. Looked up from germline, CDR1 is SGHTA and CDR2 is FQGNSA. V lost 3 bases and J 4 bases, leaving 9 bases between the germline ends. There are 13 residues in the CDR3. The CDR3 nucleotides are TGTGCCAGCAGCTTCACAGAAGGCACTGAAGCTTTCTTT. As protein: CASSFTEGTEAFF. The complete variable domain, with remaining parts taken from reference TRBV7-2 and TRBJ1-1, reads GAGVSQSPSNKVTEKGKDVELRCDPISGHTALYWYRQSLGQGLEFLIYFQGNSAPDKSGLPSDRFSAERTGGSVSTLTIQRTQQEDSAVYLCASSFTEGTEAFFGQGTRLTVV.

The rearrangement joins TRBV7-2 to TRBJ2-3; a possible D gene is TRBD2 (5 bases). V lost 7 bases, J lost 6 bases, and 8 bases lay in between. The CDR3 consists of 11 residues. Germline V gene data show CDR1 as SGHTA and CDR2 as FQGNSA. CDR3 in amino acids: CASTGKDTQYF. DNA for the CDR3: TGTGCCAGCACCGGGAAGGATACGCAGTATTTT.

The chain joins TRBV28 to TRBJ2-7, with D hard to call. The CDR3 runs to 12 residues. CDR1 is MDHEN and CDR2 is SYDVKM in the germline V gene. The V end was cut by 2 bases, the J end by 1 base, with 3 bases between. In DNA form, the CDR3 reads TGTGCCAGCAGTTTAGCGTCCTACGAGCAGTACTTC. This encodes CASSLASYEQYF.

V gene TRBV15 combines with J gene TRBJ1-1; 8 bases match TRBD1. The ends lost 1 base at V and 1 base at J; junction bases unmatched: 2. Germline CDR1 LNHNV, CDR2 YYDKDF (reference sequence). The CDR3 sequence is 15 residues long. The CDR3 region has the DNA TGTGCCACCAGCAGAGGTGGGACAGGGAACACTGAAGCTTTCTTT. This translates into CATSRGGTGNTEAFF.